This T cell receptor (beta chain) was retrieved from a study of blood T cells in healthy people across ages. General observations from the study: TCR beta diversity was tightly associated with the proportion of naive T cells. Estimated diversity across one million T cells was deemed an underestimate. Whereas aged donors had fewer naive CD4+ cells, long-lived donors had more of them and higher diversity.

The authors isolated at least 6.5 million PBMCs per sample. Germline V gene lookup returns CDR1 MNHNY and CDR2 SVGAGI (reference sequence). V dropped 2 bases and J dropped 6; count of bases not matched to a gene: 3. This CDR3 has 14 residues. Together with a sample-barcoded 5' primer, a J-beta primer mix was included in a second PCR lasting about 7 to 12 cycles. TCRdb reprocessed the 5' RACE reads with MiXCR, giving one entry per CDR3 protein. The sample contains some 640,000 distinct CDR3 sequences, approximately 30% of which appear only once. The sample holds many counts of this clonotype. Its antigen is as yet unknown.

The gene calls are TRBV6-6 and TRBJ1-2, with 10 bases aligning to TRBD1. This receptor was taken from a woman over 75 in good health. Specimen: blood. CDR3 sequence: CASSYGQGVDGYTF. CDR3 coding DNA: TGTGCCAGCAGTTACGGACAGGGGGTTGATGGCTACACCTTC.